The 8 T cell receptor beta chains reported below all come from one sample, sequenced in a study of T-cell reconstitution after alpha-beta-depleted transplantation in children. Unique molecular identifiers were incorporated during preparation of the TCRbeta library. TCRdb re-called the PCR reads through MiXCR, storing one row per CDR3 protein. The table shows over 550,000 distinct CDR3 sequences, with about 11% occurring only once. The sample was PBMCs from the stem cell graft donor, taken from the stem cell graft. These receptors came from a human donor who donated a stem cell graft to a child with acute myeloid leukemia.

This clonotype was observed at least ten times. This rearrangement joins TRBV27 to TRBJ1-5; TRBD1 matches at 7 bases. The ends lost 4 bases at V and 6 bases at J; junction bases unmatched: 3. Germline values: CDR1 MNHEY, CDR2 SMNVEV (reference sequence). The CDR3 runs to 13 residues. Here the CDR3 reads CASSWTGGQPQHF. For the CDR3, the DNA is TGTGCCAGCAGTTGGACAGGAGGTCAGCCCCAGCATTTT.

This clonotype was detected ten times or more. The chain joins TRBV27 to TRBJ1-2; D gene ambiguous. CDR1 and CDR2 (germline): MNHEY, SMNVEV (reference sequence). Trimming left V 3 bases short and J 8 bases short, with 13 bases between. This CDR3 comprises 13 residues. The CDR3 DNA follows: TGTGCCAGCAGTTTCCTAAAGGGAGGCGGCTACACCTTC. Its protein product is CASSFLKGGGYTF.

This clonotype was detected a few times. The chain employs TRBV27 and TRBJ1-2, with D possibly matching TRBD1 (5 bases). The CDR3 sequence is 15 residues long. V shed 4 bases and J shed 0 bases, with 12 bases lying between them. Germline V gene sequence: CDR1 MNHEY, CDR2 SMNVEV (reference sequence). The CDR3 DNA sequence: TGTGCCAGCAGTTCCTACAAAGGGGCTAACTATGGCTACACCTTC. It encodes CASSSYKGANYGYTF.

This rearrangement joins TRBV6-5 to TRBJ1-3; D gene uncertain. The V end lost 2 bases, the J end lost 0 bases, and 11 bases lay between the germline ends. The CDR3 loop spans 16 amino acids. CDR1 is MNHEY and CDR2 is SVGAGI in the germline V gene. The CDR3 DNA sequence: TGTGCCAGCAGTTACATACAAGGTGACTCTGGAAACACCATATATTTT. Translated, it gives CASSYIQGDSGNTIYF.

V is TRBV27 and J is TRBJ2-5, with a tentative D call TRBD2 (5 bases). This CDR3 comprises 14 residues. Looked up from germline, CDR1 is MNHEY and CDR2 is SMNVEV (reference sequence). Trimming left V 3 bases short and J 1 base short, with 9 bases between. In DNA form, the CDR3 reads TGTGCCAGCAGTTTGACTACCACCCAAGAGACCCAGTACTTC. Translation: CASSLTTTQETQYF.

With respect to this clonotype: A much bigger clone sits one base away, suggesting this may be a read error. The rearrangement links TRBV20-1 to TRBJ2-1; 11 bases align to TRBD2. The CDR3 is made up of 19 amino acids. Germline V lookup: CDR1 DFQATT, CDR2 SNEGSKA (reference sequence). CDR3 sequence (DNA): TGCAGGGCTAGAGATAATTTACGTCGGGCTAGCGGGAGGAAGGATGAGCAGTTCTTC. As protein: CRARDNLRRASGRKDEQFF.

This clonotype appeared many times. The V and J genes are TRBV4-3 and TRBJ2-3; D is uncertain. The germline V and J ends were trimmed by 4 bases and 1 base, with 15 bases remaining between them. Germline V gene data show CDR1 as LGHNA and CDR2 as YSLEER. The CDR3 loop spans 16 amino acids. CDR3 nucleotides: TGCGCCAGCAGCCCCTCTTTGGAGCTTCGCACAGATACGCAGTATTTT. Translating gives CASSPSLELRTDTQYF.

This clonotype came up a few times. The V gene is TRBV7-3, the J gene TRBJ2-7; perhaps TRBD1 as D (6 bases). Trimming pared 6 bases from V and 0 bases from J, leaving 12 bases between. The CDR3 loop spans 14 amino acids. Germline assignment: CDR1 SGHTA and CDR2 FQGTGA. Here the CDR3 DNA reads TGTGCCAGCAGTCCCGGGACACTCTCCTACGAGCAGTACTTC. Translation gives CASSPGTLSYEQYF.